The T cell receptor beta chain under discussion was sequenced for a study of beta chain features in type 1 diabetes. Expressed TCRB transcripts were sequenced, since all the RNA that had been isolated was reverse transcribed. TCRdb's table, derived via immunoSEQ multiplex PCR, lists solely in-frame clones and lacks some. Of fewer than 650,000 clones listed, 15% to 18% are singletons. CDR1 SGDLS and CDR2 YYNGEE come from the germline V gene. The V and J ends lost 0 bases and 7 bases respectively, with 23 bases between them. The CDR3 is made up of 18 amino acids. The chain recombines TRBV9 with TRBJ2-1; tentative D call: TRBD2 (11 bases). The sequenced material came from naive CD4+ T cells from blood. The receptor was derived from a man in his late teens or twenties in good health. The CDR3 nucleotides are TGTGCCAGCAGCGTAGCAGGGACAGGGGCTAGCGGGAGGAATGAGCAGTTCTTC. Amino acids: CASSVAGTGASGRNEQFF.